This is a list of T cell receptor beta chains from one sample in a study of vaccination and CD4 T cells after COVID-19. One entry per CDR3 protein results from TCRdb running MiXCR on the PCR reads. The sample lists approximately 23,000 distinct CDR3 sequences; 35% to 40% were seen once. Their antigens are not known. The source was CD4+ T cells from blood, cultured in vitro, collected about 7 months after SARS-CoV-2 vaccination. Receptor source: a human donor who had recovered from COVID-19. Each CDR3 is given with its conserved first and last residue. D genes are given only for firm matches. Expanded clones get a size class; other rows say once, few or many, or leave the size out.

V: TRBV29-1; D: TRBD1; J: TRBJ1-5; size: few; CDR3: CSVEGQGDQPQHF; DNA: TGCAGCGTAGAGGGACAGGGAGATCAGCCCCAGCATTTT
V: TRBV7-2; D: TRBD2; J: TRBJ2-5; size: -; CDR3: CAGSHALAGVETQYF; DNA: TGTGCCGGCAGCCACGCGCTAGCGGGAGTTGAGACCCAGTACTTC
V: TRBV7-2; D: -; J: TRBJ2-5; size: -; CDR3: CASSLGVSTETQYF; DNA: TGTGCCAGCAGCTTAGGGGTTAGTACCGAGACCCAGTACTTC
V: TRBV19; D: -; J: TRBJ2-6; size: -; CDR3: CASSIRVAGANVLTF; DNA: TGTGCCAGTAGTATCAGGGTGGCTGGGGCCAACGTCCTGACTTTC
V: TRBV4-1; D: -; J: TRBJ2-5; size: -; CDR3: CASSPRTVQETQYF; DNA: TGCGCCAGCAGCCCCCGGACAGTCCAAGAGACCCAGTACTTC
V: TRBV20-1; D: TRBD2; J: TRBJ2-3; size: few; CDR3: CSATYLPGLAADTQYF; DNA: TGCAGTGCTACTTACCTACCGGGACTAGCGGCAGATACGCAGTATTTT
V: TRBV6-2/TRBV6-3; D: TRBD1; J: TRBJ2-2; size: -; CDR3: CASGQGITGELFF; DNA: TGTGCCAGCGGACAGGGAATTACCGGGGAGCTGTTTTTT
V: TRBV7-9; D: TRBD1; J: TRBJ1-2; size: -; CDR3: CASSLDGDRVGGGYTF; DNA: TGTGCCAGCAGCTTAGACGGGGACAGGGTTGGTGGTGGCTACACCTTC
V: TRBV7-2; D: TRBD2; J: TRBJ2-3; size: -; CDR3: CASSYLRSGGGTDTQYF; DNA: TGTGCCAGCAGCTACCTTCGCAGCGGGGGGGGCACAGATACGCAGTATTTT
V: TRBV7-2; D: TRBD1; J: TRBJ1-5; size: few; CDR3: CASSSQGASQPQHF; DNA: TGTGCCAGCAGCTCACAGGGGGCGAGTCAGCCCCAGCATTTT
V: TRBV20-1; D: TRBD1; J: TRBJ1-2; size: few; CDR3: CSATQDRGTSYGYTF; DNA: TGCAGTGCTACCCAAGACAGGGGGACCTCCTATGGCTACACCTTC